The rows below give T cell receptor beta chains drawn from one sample of a study of OX40 agonist ivuxolimab in advanced cancers. Some clones are missing from TCRdb's copy, which holds only in-frame ones; the method was immunoSEQ multiplex PCR. Among 37,000 or so clones listed, about 70% were seen once. The sample in question was CD4+ or CD8+ T cells sorted from blood, obtained in a trial of the OX40 agonist ivuxolimab. The receptors derive from an adult with an advanced solid tumor such as melanoma, head and neck, liver or kidney cancer. The CDR3 runs from the conserved cysteine through the conserved F or W. A D gene is named only where the DNA matches it firmly. Size is omitted from some rows. Given values are once, few, many or a class for expanded clones.

d_call: NA
v_call: TRBV5-5
j_call: TRBJ2-2
clone_size: once
cdr3_nt: TGTGCCAGCAGCTTGGAGAGGGGGACCGGGGAGCTGTTTTTT
cdr3_aa: CASSLERGTGELFF

d_call: NA
v_call: TRBV19
j_call: TRBJ1-1
clone_size: NA
cdr3_nt: TGTGCCAGTAGTATAAGTTCCGGGGGGACAGCTTTCTTT
cdr3_aa: CASSISSGGTAFF

d_call: TRBD2
v_call: TRBV6-4
j_call: TRBJ2-3
clone_size: NA
cdr3_nt: TGTGCCAGCAGTGACTCTAGCGGGGGGGCAGATACGCAGTATTTT
cdr3_aa: CASSDSSGGADTQYF

d_call: TRBD1
v_call: TRBV7-9
j_call: TRBJ1-5
clone_size: medium-sized
cdr3_nt: TGTGCCAGCAGTGAGGGGGCGGGCGGCAATCAGCCCCAGCATTTT
cdr3_aa: CASSEGAGGNQPQHF

d_call: TRBD1
v_call: TRBV18
j_call: TRBJ2-7
clone_size: NA
cdr3_nt: TGTGCCAGCTCACCACGAGGACAGGGGGCGCACGAGCAGTACTTC
cdr3_aa: CASSPRGQGAHEQYF

d_call: TRBD2
v_call: TRBV2
j_call: TRBJ2-3
clone_size: NA
cdr3_nt: TGTGCCAGCGGGGCTAGCGGGGGGGCCTCGGCAGATACGCAGTATTTT
cdr3_aa: CASGASGGASADTQYF

d_call: NA
v_call: TRBV5-1
j_call: TRBJ1-1
clone_size: NA
cdr3_nt: TGCGCCAGCAGCTGGGAAAGGAACACTGAAGCTTTCTTT
cdr3_aa: CASSWERNTEAFF

d_call: TRBD1
v_call: TRBV6-1
j_call: TRBJ1-6
clone_size: few
cdr3_nt: TGTGCCAGCAGTGACCAGGGGGGTGTGAAGATGTGGGCGCCACCCCTCCACTTT
cdr3_aa: CASSDQGGVKMWAPPLHF

d_call: NA
v_call: TRBV5-6
j_call: TRBJ1-2
clone_size: NA
cdr3_nt: TGTGCCAGCAGCTTGAGGGATCCCTATGGCTACACCTTC
cdr3_aa: CASSLRDPYGYTF

d_call: TRBD1
v_call: TRBV9
j_call: TRBJ2-1
clone_size: large
cdr3_nt: TGTGCCAGCAGCGTTTCAGGGGGCAATGAGCAGTTCTTC
cdr3_aa: CASSVSGGNEQFF

d_call: NA
v_call: TRBV2
j_call: TRBJ1-1
clone_size: NA
cdr3_nt: TGTGCCAGCAGTGGCCAGAACACTGAAGCTTTCTTT
cdr3_aa: CASSGQNTEAFF

d_call: NA
v_call: TRBV9
j_call: TRBJ1-3
clone_size: NA
cdr3_nt: TGTGCCAGCAGCGCTCTAGGAAACACCATATATTTT
cdr3_aa: CASSALGNTIYF

d_call: NA
v_call: TRBV7-8
j_call: TRBJ2-7
clone_size: NA
cdr3_nt: TGTGCCAGCAGCCCAACAGGGGGGGACGAGCAGTACTTC
cdr3_aa: CASSPTGGDEQYF

d_call: NA
v_call: TRBV28
j_call: TRBJ2-3
clone_size: NA
cdr3_nt: TGTGCCAGCAGTTTCCCCCCGCGGGTGGCGCGCACAGATACGCAGTATTTT
cdr3_aa: CASSFPPRVARTDTQYF

d_call: NA
v_call: TRBV27
j_call: TRBJ2-7
clone_size: NA
cdr3_nt: TGTGCCAGCAGTTCCCCTCAGGGGGGACGCGAGCAGTACTTC
cdr3_aa: CASSSPQGGREQYF

d_call: NA
v_call: TRBV7-6
j_call: TRBJ1-1
clone_size: NA
cdr3_nt: TGTGCCAGCAGCGTGAGGCAGGGTAACACTGAAGCTTTCTTT
cdr3_aa: CASSVRQGNTEAFF

d_call: TRBD2
v_call: TRBV18
j_call: TRBJ2-3
clone_size: NA
cdr3_nt: TGTGCCAGCTTATCGACTAGCGGCACCACAGATACGCAGTATTTT
cdr3_aa: CASLSTSGTTDTQYF

d_call: NA
v_call: TRBV19
j_call: TRBJ2-3
clone_size: once
cdr3_nt: TGTGCCAGTAGTATGGCGGGACTCCAAACAGATACGCAGTATTTT
cdr3_aa: CASSMAGLQTDTQYF

d_call: NA
v_call: TRBV27
j_call: TRBJ1-1
clone_size: NA
cdr3_nt: TGTGCCAGCAGTTTATCCCTTCTGACAGTGTCAAACACTGAAGCTTTCTTT
cdr3_aa: CASSLSLLTVSNTEAFF

d_call: NA
v_call: TRBV19
j_call: TRBJ1-1
clone_size: once
cdr3_nt: TGTGCCAGTAGTATTGGGACACACACTGAAGCTTTCTTT
cdr3_aa: CASSIGTHTEAFF

d_call: NA
v_call: TRBV2
j_call: TRBJ2-7
clone_size: NA
cdr3_nt: TGTGCCAGCAGTAAGGGCCGCGAGCAGTACTTC
cdr3_aa: CASSKGREQYF

d_call: NA
v_call: TRBV30
j_call: TRBJ1-3
clone_size: NA
cdr3_nt: TGTGCCTGGAGTAGACAGCACCTTATCTCTGGAAACACCATATATTTT
cdr3_aa: CAWSRQHLISGNTIYF

d_call: TRBD1
v_call: TRBV6-5
j_call: TRBJ1-6
clone_size: NA
cdr3_nt: TGTGCCAGCAGGTCCTGGACAGGGGTGGGTTCACCCCTCCACTTT
cdr3_aa: CASRSWTGVGSPLHF

d_call: NA
v_call: TRBV5-1
j_call: TRBJ1-1
clone_size: NA
cdr3_nt: TGCGCCAGCAGCTTGGTCAAGGGCGAAGCTCAAGAAGCTTTCTTT
cdr3_aa: CASSLVKGEAQEAFF

d_call: NA
v_call: TRBV2
j_call: TRBJ1-2
clone_size: NA
cdr3_nt: TGTGCCAGCAGTGAAGCGCTTTGGGCCCGAGGGTACTATGGCTACACCTTC
cdr3_aa: CASSEALWARGYYGYTF

d_call: TRBD1
v_call: TRBV5-1
j_call: TRBJ2-2
clone_size: NA
cdr3_nt: TGCGCCAGCAGCTTGCGAGGACAGGCCGACCCCACCGGGGAGCTGTTTTTT
cdr3_aa: CASSLRGQADPTGELFF

d_call: NA
v_call: TRBV6-1
j_call: TRBJ1-6
clone_size: NA
cdr3_nt: TGTGCCAGCAAAGGTATAGGGGATAATTCACCCCTCCACTTT
cdr3_aa: CASKGIGDNSPLHF

d_call: NA
v_call: TRBV28
j_call: TRBJ2-3
clone_size: NA
cdr3_nt: TGTGCCAGCAGTTTTGCAGATACGCAGTATTTT
cdr3_aa: CASSFADTQYF